This T cell receptor (beta chain) was obtained from a study of shared clonotypes between healthy human individuals. The overall study: Researchers drew samples from two women and a few men aged 18 to 49. Study-wide findings and caveats: The study found about 5% of naive CD4 clonotypes shared across four donors.

Germline-derived CDR1 and CDR2 are LNHDA and SQIVND (reference sequence). Trimming removed 5 bases from V and 2 bases from J; junction bases left unmatched: 5. The CDR3 is made up of 15 amino acids. Approximately 210 ng DNA, tens of thousands of T cell genomes, went into each sorted-subset replicate PCR. Some clones are missing from TCRdb's copy, which holds only in-frame ones; the method was immunoSEQ multiplex PCR. Found here are under 2,000,000 clones, just under 95% of them singletons; the top ten hold approximately 1%. CD8 cells regarded as naive lacked CD45RO, were positively chosen for CCR7, and omitted terminally differentiated effector memory CD45RA+ cells. In regard to this clone: Its antigen is undetermined. The same CDR3 is also encoded by other DNA sequences in this sample.

The chain has TRBV19 and TRBJ1-5; 8 positions match TRBD1. Sequenced sample: naive CD8+ T cells sorted from blood. The receptor was isolated from a man in his late teens or twenties in good health. The CDR3 region has the DNA TGTGCCAGTAGTCCAACAGGGGGGGGCAATCAGCCCCAGCATTTT. Its translation: CASSPTGGGNQPQHF. The full variable domain, its missing parts supplied by reference TRBV19 and TRBJ1-5, is DGGITQSPKYLFRKEGQNVTLSCEQNLNHDAMYWYRQDPGQGLRLIYYSQIVNDFQKGDIAEGYSVSREKKESFPLTVTSAQKNPTAFYLCASSPTGGGNQPQHFGDGTRLSIL.